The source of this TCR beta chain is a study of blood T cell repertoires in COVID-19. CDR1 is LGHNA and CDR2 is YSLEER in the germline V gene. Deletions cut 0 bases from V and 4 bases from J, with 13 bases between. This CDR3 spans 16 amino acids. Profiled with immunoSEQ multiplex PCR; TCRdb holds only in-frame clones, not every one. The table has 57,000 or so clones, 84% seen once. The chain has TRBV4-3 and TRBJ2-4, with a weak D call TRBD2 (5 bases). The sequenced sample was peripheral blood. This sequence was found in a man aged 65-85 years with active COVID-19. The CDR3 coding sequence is TGCGCCAGCAGCCAAGATGGATCCAGCGGTAAAAACATTCAGTACTTC. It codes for CASSQDGSSGKNIQYF.